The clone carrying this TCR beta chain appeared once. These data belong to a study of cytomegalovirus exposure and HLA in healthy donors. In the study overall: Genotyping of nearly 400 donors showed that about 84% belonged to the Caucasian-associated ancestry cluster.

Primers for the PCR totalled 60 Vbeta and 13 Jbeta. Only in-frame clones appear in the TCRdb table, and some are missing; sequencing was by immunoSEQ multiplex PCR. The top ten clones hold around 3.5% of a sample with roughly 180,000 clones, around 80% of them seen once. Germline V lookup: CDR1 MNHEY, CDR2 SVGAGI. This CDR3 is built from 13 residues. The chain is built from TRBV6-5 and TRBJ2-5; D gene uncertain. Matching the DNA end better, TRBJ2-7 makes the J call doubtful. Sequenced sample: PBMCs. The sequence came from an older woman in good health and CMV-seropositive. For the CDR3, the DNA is TGTGCCAGCAGTTATAAGGCAGGCTACGAGCAGTACTTC. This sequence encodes CASSYKAGYEQYF.